Each of the 25 T cell receptor beta chains below was sequenced from the same sample in a study of cytomegalovirus exposure and HLA in healthy donors (dated by TCRdb to between 2016 and 2019). Library method: the immunoSEQ multiplex PCR assay. TCRdb carries this immuneACCESS record with in-frame sequences only. Its versions omit some clonotypes, under half of them owing to an unresolved V gene in the studies checked, with the rest unexplained. A total of 150,000 to 250,000 clones appear in this sample, around 84% of them only once. The ten largest clones represent about an eighth of the sample. The sequenced material came from PBMCs. The origin of the receptors is a woman in her thirties in good health and CMV-seropositive.

The V and J genes are TRBV11-2 and TRBJ2-7; 11 bases line up with TRBD2. Germline assignment: CDR1 SGHAT and CDR2 FQNNGV. The V segment lost 4 bases and the J segment 6 bases; nucleotides outside the gene matches: 14. CDR3 length: 17 residues. The CDR3 is CASSSTMLAGGESEQYF. Written as DNA, the CDR3 is TGTGCCAGCAGCTCGACAATGCTAGCGGGAGGCGAATCCGAGCAGTACTTC.

V is TRBV27 and J is TRBJ2-3; D uncertain. The germline V and J ends were trimmed by 5 bases and 3 bases, with 6 bases remaining between them. The CDR3 is made up of 12 amino acids. Per germline, CDR1 MNHEY and CDR2 SMNVEV (reference sequence). CDR3 residues: CASSPGTDTQYF. CDR3 bases: TGTGCCAGCAGTCCCGGGACAGATACGCAGTATTTT.

The chain carries TRBV29-1 and TRBJ2-2; D remains ambiguous. V was clipped by 7 bases and J by 1 base, with 10 bases between them. The germline V gene encodes CDR1 SQVTM and CDR2 ANQGSEA. This CDR3 spans 13 amino acids. As DNA, the CDR3 is TGCAGCGCCGTCGGCGGGAACACCGGGGAGCTGTTTTTT. It specifies CSAVGGNTGELFF.

The chain couples TRBV7-9 to TRBJ1-5; 7 nucleotides match TRBD1. CDR1 and CDR2 (germline): SEHNR, FQNEAQ (reference sequence). V was pared by 5 bases and J by 4 bases, with 2 bases of the junction left unmatched. This CDR3 region has 13 residues. In DNA, the CDR3 is TGTGCCAGCAGCAGGACAGGAAATCAGCCCCAGCATTTT. Translated, it gives CASSRTGNQPQHF.

This clone appeared once. The chain is built from TRBV19 and TRBJ2-7; D unresolved. CDR1 is LNHDA and CDR2 is SQIVND in the germline V gene (reference sequence). With 9 bases removed from V and 3 bases from J, the gap between germline ends came to 9 bases. The CDR3 sequence is 11 residues long. DNA for the CDR3: TGTGCCAGGAAATCAGTCTACGAGCAGTACTTC. Translating it yields CARKSVYEQYF.

The chain's CDR3 is CASSLATGRENEQFF. DNA of the CDR3: TGCGCCAGCAGCTTGGCCACCGGACGGGAAAATGAGCAGTTCTTC. The rearrangement uses TRBV5-1 and TRBJ2-1, with D possibly being TRBD2 (5 bases). The CDR3 has 15 amino acids. With 0 bases removed from V and 7 bases from J, the gap between germline ends came to 14 bases. The germline V gene has CDR1 SGHRS and CDR2 YFSETQ. The whole variable domain, filled in from reference TRBV5-1 and TRBJ2-1, reads KAGVTQTPRYLIKTRGQQVTLSCSPISGHRSVSWYQQTPGQGLQFLFEYFSETQRNKGNFPGRFSGRQFSNSRSEMNVSTLELGDSALYLCASSLATGRENEQFFGPGTRLTVL.

This CDR3 is CASSFTGATGYTF. The CDR3 DNA follows: TGTGCCAGCAGTTTTACAGGGGCGACTGGCTACACCTTC. This chain links TRBV6-5 with TRBJ1-2; TRBD1 agrees at 7 bases. Germline loops: CDR1 MNHEY, CDR2 SVGAGI. Trimming took 4 bases from V and 7 from J; bases not matched to a gene: 6. CDR3 length: 13 residues.

The genes are TRBV7-9 and TRBJ2-1, with unresolved D. There are 12 residues in the CDR3. Trimming took off 1 base at V and 6 bases at J, with 4 bases between the two ends. The V gene's germline CDR1 is SEHNR and CDR2 FQNEAQ (reference sequence). The CDR3: CASSLVGNEQFF. The DNA for the CDR3 is TGTGCCAGCAGCTTAGTCGGCAATGAGCAGTTCTTC.

The chain employs TRBV7-8 and TRBJ2-5; D possibly corresponds to TRBD1 (5 bases). CDR1 is SGHVS, CDR2 FQNEAQ, per germline. The CDR3 sequence is 12 residues long. Trimming cost V 5 bases and J 4 bases, with 8 bases left between them. CDR3: CASSRTTETQYF. Here the CDR3 DNA reads TGTGCCAGCAGCAGGACAACAGAGACCCAGTACTTC.

CDR3 coding DNA: TGTGCCAGCAGCTTCCAGGGGGCGCGGGGAAACACCATATATTTT. Its translation is CASSFQGARGNTIYF. The V and J genes are TRBV7-9 and TRBJ1-3, with 8 bases aligning to TRBD1. Germline-derived CDR1 and CDR2 are SEHNR and FQNEAQ (reference sequence). CDR3 length equals 15 residues. Germline trimming cut 3 bases from V and 4 bases from J; bases unmatched to any gene: 5.

The chain joins TRBV25-1 to TRBJ2-3; TRBD2 matches 11 bases. The trim removed 7 bases at V and 6 bases at J, leaving 9 bases unmatched. Per germline, CDR1 MGHDK and CDR2 SYGVNS. This CDR3 has 15 residues. The CDR3: CASTKLAGDADTQYF. CDR3 DNA: TGTGCCAGCACTAAACTAGCGGGAGATGCTGATACGCAGTATTTT.

This clone occurred once. V is TRBV7-8 and J is TRBJ2-1, with 8 nucleotides matching TRBD1. The CDR3 totals 15 residues. Germline V CDR1 and CDR2: SGHVS, FQNEAQ. V lost 2 bases and J lost 8; bases outside the gene matches: 8. CDR3 coding DNA: TGTGCCAGCAGCTTACGAAAGGACAGGGTCCATGAGCAGTTCTTC. Encoded protein: CASSLRKDRVHEQFF.

V is TRBV29-1 and J is TRBJ1-1; possibly TRBD1 for D (5 bases). Trimming left V 6 bases short and J 1 base short, with 15 bases between. The germline CDR1 and CDR2 sequences are SQVTM and ANQGSEA. This CDR3 comprises 14 residues. CDR3 in DNA: TGCAGCGTGGCAGGGCTGAGTGAGAACACTGAAGCTTTCTTT. It encodes CSVAGLSENTEAFF.

V and J are TRBV5-1 and TRBJ2-1, with 9 bases that match TRBD1. The CDR3 length is 14 residues. With 4 bases clipped from V and 7 bases from J, the junction kept 6 bases outside the gene matches. Germline CDR1 SGHRS, CDR2 YFSETQ. The CDR3 coding sequence is TGCGCCAGCAGCCGGACAGGGGAATGGAATGAGCAGTTCTTC. The encoded protein is CASSRTGEWNEQFF.

The gene calls are TRBV7-9 and TRBJ2-3; 9 bases fit TRBD2. Germline CDR1 SEHNR, CDR2 FQNEAQ (reference sequence). CDR3 size: 16 residues. V was pared by 5 bases and J by 0 bases, with 6 bases of the junction left unmatched. This CDR3 reads CASSLWTSASTDTQYF. The CDR3 DNA is TGTGCCAGCAGCCTATGGACTAGCGCTAGCACAGATACGCAGTATTTT.

Only one count was recorded for this clone. The V and J genes are TRBV29-1 and TRBJ2-1; 12 positions agree with TRBD2. Per germline, CDR1 SQVTM and CDR2 ANQGSEA. CDR3 length: 14 amino acids. Unmatched junction bases numbered 7, after V lost 7 bases and J lost 6 bases. The chain's CDR3 is CSGNSGLAGNEQFF. DNA of the CDR3: TGCAGCGGAAATTCGGGACTAGCGGGCAATGAGCAGTTCTTC.

This CDR3 is CASSQGDYGYTF. For the CDR3, the DNA is TGTGCCAGCAGTCAGGGTGACTATGGCTACACCTTC. The rearrangement links TRBV28 to TRBJ1-2, with a weak D call TRBD1 (5 bases). Germline V gene lookup returns CDR1 MDHEN and CDR2 SYDVKM. Trimming took off 5 bases at V and 3 bases at J, with 7 bases between the two ends. The CDR3 runs to 12 residues.

This clone has a handful of counts. This rearrangement joins TRBV18 to TRBJ2-1; D is ambiguous. Looked up from germline, CDR1 is KGHSH and CDR2 is LQKENI. This CDR3 spans 14 amino acids. Trimming removed 2 bases at V and 7 bases at J, with 12 bases between. For the CDR3, the DNA is TGTGCCAGCTCACCAAATCCACGCCAGAATGAGCAGTTCTTC. Amino acid sequence: CASSPNPRQNEQFF.

This chain joins TRBV9 and TRBJ1-4, with D uncertain. The CDR3 spans 15 residues. Germline-derived CDR1 and CDR2 are SGDLS and YYNGEE. V was pared by 0 bases and J by 2 bases, with 8 bases between. CDR3 protein: CASSVGTSTNEKLFF. The CDR3 DNA follows: TGTGCCAGCAGCGTAGGGACTTCGACTAATGAAAAACTGTTTTTT. The full variable domain, with the rest looked up from reference TRBV9 and TRBJ1-4, is DSGVTQTPKHLITATGQRVTLRCSPRSGDLSVYWYQQSLDQGLQFLIQYYNGEERAKGNILERFSAQQFPDLHSELNLSSLELGDSALYFCASSVGTSTNEKLFFGSGTQLSVL.

The chain has TRBV28 and TRBJ2-7; possible D gene TRBD2, 6 bases. Trimming took off 5 bases at V and 3 bases at J, with 14 bases between the two ends. From germline, CDR1 is MDHEN and CDR2 SYDVKM. The length of the CDR3 is 14 residues. The CDR3: CASSRENTFYEQYF. CDR3 bases: TGTGCCAGCAGTCGGGAGAACACCTTCTACGAGCAGTACTTC.

The rearrangement links TRBV19 to TRBJ1-2, with 8 bases aligning to TRBD1. The trim removed 4 bases at V and 7 bases at J, leaving 11 bases unmatched. The CDR3 runs to 15 residues. Germline CDR1 and CDR2: LNHDA and SQIVND (reference sequence). The CDR3 coding sequence is TGTGCCAGTAGTACCCAGTCGACAGGGGAGCTTGGCTACACCTTC. This gives the protein CASSTQSTGELGYTF.

This clone appeared a single time. The CDR3 sequence: CASSPQGSFSEQFF. The CDR3 nucleotides read TGTGCCAGCAGCCCACAGGGTTCGTTTAGTGAGCAGTTCTTC. The chain carries TRBV7-9 and TRBJ2-1, with TRBD1 as a possible D gene (6 bases). V was clipped by 5 bases and J by 9 bases, with 17 bases between them. CDR1 SEHNR and CDR2 FQNEAQ come from the germline V gene (reference sequence). This CDR3 region has 14 residues.

The gene calls are TRBV28 and TRBJ2-7, with D unclear. Trimming removed 5 bases at V and 1 base at J, with 12 bases between. CDR1 is MDHEN, CDR2 SYDVKM, per germline. This CDR3 is 14 amino acids long. CDR3: CASSTPGISYEQYF. As DNA, the CDR3 is TGTGCCAGCAGTACCCCAGGAATTTCCTACGAGCAGTACTTC.

This chain connects TRBV19 to TRBJ2-7; TRBD2 matches 10 bases. From germline, CDR1 is LNHDA and CDR2 SQIVND (reference sequence). The ends lost 4 bases at V and 3 bases at J; junction bases unmatched: 6. The CDR3 consists of 15 residues. The CDR3 loop is CASSTSGSFGYEQYF. The CDR3, as DNA: TGTGCCAGTAGTACTAGCGGGAGTTTTGGCTACGAGCAGTACTTC.

The chain recombines TRBV6-6 with TRBJ2-3; TRBD2 aligns across 7 bases. CDR1 MNHNY and CDR2 SVGAGI come from the germline V gene (reference sequence). CDR3 length: 15 residues. V dropped 0 bases and J dropped 2; count of bases not matched to a gene: 2. As DNA, the CDR3 is TGTGCCAGCAGTTACTCGCTAGCGGTCACAGATACGCAGTATTTT. Its protein is CASSYSLAVTDTQYF.